The T cell receptor beta chain under discussion was sequenced for a study of blood T cell repertoires in COVID-19. The wider study: Both acute and convalescent COVID-19 samples were obtained from the United States, Italy and Spain.

This clone showed up just once. Sequenced by immunoSEQ multiplex PCR; TCRdb stores in-frame clones only, minus some. The sample has some 250,000 clones; 80% to 90% are singletons. There are 13 residues in the CDR3. Trimming stripped 1 base from V and 10 bases from J, with 8 bases between. The V gene's germline CDR1 is PRHDT and CDR2 FYEKMQ (reference sequence). This sequence joins TRBV13 and TRBJ1-6; D remains ambiguous. The origin of this receptor is a man aged 25-45 years with active or convalescent COVID-19. The source material was peripheral blood. This CDR3 reads CASSLEEMSPLHF. The CDR3 nucleotides are TGTGCCAGCAGCTTAGAAGAGATGTCACCCCTCCACTTT.